This entry concerns a single TCR beta chain. The CDR3 covers 15 residues. The V gene lost 1 base and the J gene lost 4 bases, with 11 bases spanning the gap. Per germline, CDR1 MGHRA and CDR2 YSYEKL. This specimen comes from a study of siplizumab effects on memory and regulatory T cells. Profiled with immunoSEQ multiplex PCR; TCRdb holds only in-frame clones, not every one. In the table there are roughly 69,000 clones, 70% to 90% of which are singletons. Sequencing was performed on memory CD4+ T cells sorted from blood. The sequence was obtained from a human donor in good health. The chain has TRBV4-1 and TRBJ2-1; perhaps TRBD2 as D (5 bases). CDR3 DNA sequence: TGCGCCAGCAGCCAAGCCAGCGGACCATACAATGAGCAGTTCTTC. Translation gives CASSQASGPYNEQFF.